These 23 T cell receptor beta chains came from one sample sequenced in a study of T cells in Graves' hyperthyroidism and ophthalmopathy. RNA transcripts were the template for amplifying TCR beta CDR3 regions. An initial round of RT-PCR targeting the TCR CDR3 relied on the HTBI primer set. TCRdb redid the calling of the multiplex PCR reads with MiXCR, one entry per CDR3 protein. The table has a few hundred thousand distinct CDR3 sequences, about 43% seen once. The source material was peripheral blood or thyroid tissue (not recorded which). All receptors come from a woman aged 18-29 years with Graves' hyperthyroidism.

This chain links TRBV6-5 with TRBJ1-3; D call uncertain. The CDR3 spans 17 residues. Trimming stripped 2 bases from V and 0 bases from J, with 14 bases between. Looked up from germline, CDR1 is MNHEY and CDR2 is SVGAGI. This chain's CDR3 is CASSYAVRTASGNTIYF. CDR3 nucleotides: TGTGCCAGCAGTTACGCCGTTCGGACTGCCTCTGGAAACACCATATATTTT.

This clonotype was detected a few times. The chain carries TRBV7-2 and TRBJ2-5; 7 positions agree with TRBD2. The trim removed 1 base at V and 3 bases at J, leaving 14 bases unmatched. The CDR3 loop spans 18 amino acids. Germline CDR1 and CDR2: SGHTA and FQGNSA. The CDR3, as DNA: TGTGCCAGCAGCTTAGGGGTTTCTAGCGGAGGGAACGAAGAGACCCAGTACTTC. Translated: CASSLGVSSGGNEETQYF.

The chain recombines TRBV10-3 with TRBJ1-1; D remains unclear. Germline CDR1 is ENHRY and CDR2 is SYGVKD. This CDR3 has 14 amino acids. With 3 bases removed from V and 0 bases from J, the gap between germline ends came to 8 bases. CDR3 nucleotides: TGTGCCATCAGTGAAACGGGGATGAACACTGAAGCTTTCTTT. This encodes CAISETGMNTEAFF.

CDR3 sequence: CASSLASVAQQETQYF. The CDR3 nucleotides are TGTGCCAGCAGCTTGGCATCGGTCGCGCAGCAAGAGACCCAGTACTTC. The J gene is TRBJ2-5, the V gene TRBV2; D is ambiguous. Trimming removed 6 bases at V and 2 bases at J, with 19 bases between. This CDR3 is built from 16 residues. From germline, CDR1 is SNHLY and CDR2 FYNNEI.

This chain uses TRBV7-4 with TRBJ2-7; 7 bases map to TRBD2. With V trimmed by 3 bases and J by 2 bases, 13 bases remained unmatched. In germline, CDR1 is SGHVT, CDR2 SQSDAQ. The length of the CDR3 is 17 residues. The CDR3 DNA is TGTGCCAGCAGCTTGGCCGGCCTCCAGCGGGAAACCTACGAGCAGTACTTC. Translation gives CASSLAGLQRETYEQYF.

V and J are TRBV7-9 and TRBJ1-6, with D uncertain. The germline CDR1 and CDR2 sequences are SEHNR and FQNEAQ (reference sequence). The CDR3 contains 14 residues. Deletions cut 3 bases from V and 7 bases from J, with 10 bases between. CDR3 DNA sequence: TGTGCCAGCAGCTTGGTAGGGAGGAATTCACCCCTCCACTTT. Its translation is CASSLVGRNSPLHF.

The genes are TRBV29-1 and TRBJ1-1; D is ambiguous. Germline-derived CDR1 and CDR2 are SQVTM and ANQGSEA. The CDR3 totals 13 residues. V was pared by 3 bases and J by 4 bases, with 12 bases between. The CDR3 region has the DNA TGCAGCGTTGACTCCGGGGATGGCACTGAAGCTTTCTTT. It encodes CSVDSGDGTEAFF.

The V call is TRBV6-5, the J call TRBJ2-7, with 7 positions matching TRBD2. The CDR3 runs to 15 residues. V trimming: 4 bases; J trimming: 5 bases; junction bases outside the gene matches: 11. Germline CDR1 MNHEY, CDR2 SVGAGI. The CDR3 loop is CASSLSRREVNEQYF. The CDR3 DNA reads TGTGCCAGCAGTTTATCTCGACGGGAGGTGAACGAGCAGTACTTC.

The chain has TRBV20-1 and TRBJ2-7; unclear D gene. The CDR3 runs 15 residues. V lost 0 bases to trimming and J lost 0 bases, with 12 bases between them. Germline V gene sequence: CDR1 DFQATT, CDR2 SNEGSKA (reference sequence). CDR3 coding DNA: TGCAGTGCTAGAGATTTCCAGGTGTCCTCCTACGAGCAGTACTTC. Translating it yields CSARDFQVSSYEQYF.

The V gene is TRBV2, the J gene TRBJ1-6; D gene uncertain. V was shortened by 5 bases and J by 1 base, with 9 bases between the two germline ends. The CDR3 is 15 residues long. Germline V gene sequence: CDR1 SNHLY, CDR2 FYNNEI. The CDR3 DNA follows: TGTGCCAGCAGTTTACGGGGTTCCTATAATTCACCCCTCCACTTT. Translation: CASSLRGSYNSPLHF.

J is TRBJ1-1 and V is TRBV11-2; TRBD1 aligns across 9 bases. Trimming took 8 bases from V and 4 from J; bases not matched to a gene: 14. The CDR3 extends over 16 amino acids. Germline CDR1 SGHAT, CDR2 FQNNGV. The DNA of the CDR3 is TGTGCCAGCTCGCCCCGGGACAGGGAATTGGGCACTGAAGCTTTCTTT. Amino acid sequence: CASSPRDRELGTEAFF.

This clonotype was observed at least ten times. J is TRBJ1-3 and V is TRBV7-9, with TRBD1 matching 7 bases. V trimming: 5 bases; J trimming: 2 bases; junction bases outside the gene matches: 9. CDR1 is SEHNR and CDR2 is FQNEAQ in the germline V gene (reference sequence). The CDR3 extends over 16 amino acids. CDR3 in DNA: TGTGCCAGCAGCCCGCCGACAGGGCGGACTGGAAACACCATATATTTT. Translating gives CASSPPTGRTGNTIYF.

This clonotype was observed a single time. The chain uses TRBV29-1 and TRBJ2-5; D gene ambiguous. There are 11 residues in the CDR3. Looked up from germline, CDR1 is SQVTM and CDR2 is ANQGSEA. Trimming stripped 6 bases from V and 2 bases from J, with 7 bases between. Here the CDR3 DNA reads TGCAGCGTCCAGGTGCAAGAGACCCAGTACTTC. This encodes CSVQVQETQYF.

The CDR3 DNA reads TGTGCCAGCAGCCCGCCGGGACGGACCTACGAGCAGTACTTC. Its translation: CASSPPGRTYEQYF. This rearrangement joins TRBV12-3 or TRBV12-4 to TRBJ2-7; D tentatively fits TRBD1 or TRBD2 (5 bases each). CDR3 length: 14 amino acids. Trimming pared 6 bases from V and 2 bases from J, leaving 14 bases between.

CDR3 in DNA: TGTGCCATCAGCGGGGGGAGGAACACTGAAGCTTTCTTT. It specifies CAISGGRNTEAFF. The genes are TRBV10-3 and TRBJ1-1; D is perhaps TRBD1 (5 bases). The germline V gene has CDR1 ENHRY and CDR2 SYGVKD. CDR3 length equals 13 residues. V lost 6 bases to trimming and J lost 1 base, with 9 bases between them.

This clonotype was seen repeatedly, ten times or more. The chain employs TRBV7-2 and TRBJ2-2; tentative D call: TRBD2 (5 bases). CDR1 is SGHTA, CDR2 FQGNSA, per germline. This CDR3 is 14 amino acids long. With 2 bases removed from V and 6 bases from J, the gap between germline ends came to 10 bases. CDR3 protein: CASSLRGLAGELFF. CDR3 nucleotides: TGTGCCAGCAGCTTACGAGGGTTGGCCGGGGAGCTGTTTTTT.

Only one count was recorded for this clonotype. This chain connects TRBV6-1 to TRBJ2-7; no clear D gene. V was clipped by 7 bases and J by 8 bases, with 6 bases between them. Per germline, CDR1 MNHNS and CDR2 SASEGT. CDR3 length: 9 amino acids. CDR3 nucleotide sequence: TGTGCCAGCACCCGCAAGCAGTACTTC. It translates to CASTRKQYF.

The chain recombines TRBV20-1 with TRBJ1-5; 9 bases align to TRBD1. The CDR3 totals 14 residues. V gave up 3 bases and J gave up 4 bases; unmatched junction bases: 4. Looked up from germline, CDR1 is DFQATT and CDR2 is SNEGSKA (reference sequence). The chain's CDR3 is CSASPGTGNQPQHF. The CDR3 coding sequence is TGCAGTGCTAGCCCCGGGACAGGGAATCAGCCCCAGCATTTT.

This clonotype has at least ten counts. The V gene is TRBV6-5, the J gene TRBJ1-2; 7 positions agree with TRBD1. V gave up 0 bases and J gave up 5 bases; unmatched junction bases: 3. The CDR3 covers 14 residues. Looked up from germline, CDR1 is MNHEY and CDR2 is SVGAGI. The CDR3 DNA follows: TGTGCCAGCAGTTACTCCGGGACAGAATATGGCTACACCTTC. Translating it yields CASSYSGTEYGYTF.

Many counts were recorded for this clonotype. The chain uses TRBV15 and TRBJ1-5, with D uncertain. Trimming shortened V by 6 bases and J by 5 bases, and 8 bases separated the two germline ends. Germline CDR1 reads LNHNV; CDR2 reads YYDKDF (reference sequence). The CDR3 has 12 residues. The CDR3 reads CATSSTDQPQHF. The CDR3, as DNA: TGTGCCACCAGTAGCACGGATCAGCCCCAGCATTTT.

The rearrangement uses TRBV14 and TRBJ2-7; the D call may be TRBD1 or TRBD2 (5 bases each). Trimming pared 6 bases from V and 2 bases from J, leaving 8 bases between. The CDR3 has 12 residues. Germline assignment: CDR1 SGHDN and CDR2 FVKESK. The DNA for the CDR3 is TGTGCCAGCAGTTGGGACGCCTACGAGCAGTACTTC. Translating it yields CASSWDAYEQYF.

The genes are TRBV7-3 and TRBJ1-1, with D unresolved. Per germline, CDR1 SGHTA and CDR2 FQGTGA. The CDR3 spans 15 residues. Trimming removed 0 bases from V and 0 bases from J, with 8 bases in between. CDR3 in DNA: TGTGCCAGCAGCTTAACTTGGGCGATGAACACTGAAGCTTTCTTT. It yields the protein CASSLTWAMNTEAFF.

The chain couples TRBV2 to TRBJ2-6; a weak D match, TRBD2 (5 bases). CDR1 and CDR2 from the germline V gene are SNHLY and FYNNEI. The CDR3 is 16 amino acids. V lost 7 bases, J lost 4 bases, and 17 bases lay in between. CDR3 nucleotides: TGTGCCAGCACCCCCCTGAGGGAATCAGGGGCCAACGTCCTGACTTTC. It codes for CASTPLRESGANVLTF.